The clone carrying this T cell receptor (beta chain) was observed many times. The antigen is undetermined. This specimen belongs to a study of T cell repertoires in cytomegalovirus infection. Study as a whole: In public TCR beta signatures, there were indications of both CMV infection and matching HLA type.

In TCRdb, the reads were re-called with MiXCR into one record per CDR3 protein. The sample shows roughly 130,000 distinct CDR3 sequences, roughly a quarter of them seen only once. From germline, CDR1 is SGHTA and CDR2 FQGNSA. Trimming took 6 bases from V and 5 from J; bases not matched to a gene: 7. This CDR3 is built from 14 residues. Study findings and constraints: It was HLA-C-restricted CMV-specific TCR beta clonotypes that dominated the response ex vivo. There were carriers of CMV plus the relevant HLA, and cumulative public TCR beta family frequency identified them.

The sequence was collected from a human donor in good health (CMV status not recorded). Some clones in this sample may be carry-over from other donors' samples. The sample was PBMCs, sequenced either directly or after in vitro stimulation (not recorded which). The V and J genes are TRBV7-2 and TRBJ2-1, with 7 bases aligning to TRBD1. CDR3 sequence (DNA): TGTGCCAGCAGACAGACAGGGATCGACAATGAGCAGTTCTTC. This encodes CASRQTGIDNEQFF.